This T cell receptor beta chain came from a study of blood T cell dynamics during melanoma immunotherapy. Some clones are missing from TCRdb's copy, which holds only in-frame ones; the method was immunoSEQ multiplex PCR. Among 15,000 to 20,000 clones listed, about 80% were seen once. Regarding time point: pre-treatment baseline. This clone appeared a few times. Trimming removed 7 bases at V and 4 bases at J, with 13 bases between. The CDR3 has 13 amino acids. The germline V gene has CDR1 LNHDA and CDR2 SQIVND (reference sequence). The chain uses TRBV19 and TRBJ1-1; TRBD1 might be the D (5 bases). This receptor was identified in a human donor with melanoma. Sequencing was performed on blood, taken from a patient treated with checkpoint blockade. CDR3 residues: CASNQGFGTEAFF. CDR3 nucleotides: TGTGCCAGTAATCAGGGTTTCGGCACTGAAGCTTTCTTT.